A single sample gave rise to the 29 T cell receptor beta chains below, sequenced in a study of T-cell memory formation after mild COVID-19. Via MiXCR, TCRdb re-called the 5' RACE reads, giving one row per CDR3 protein. The table includes hundreds of thousands of distinct CDR3 sequences, around 27% detected once. The sample taken for sequencing was PBMCs or a T cell subset sorted from them (not recorded which). Receptors originate from an adult woman who had mild COVID-19 (a few samples of this study predate the infection). Cell type and time point are not known.

The rearrangement links TRBV12-3 or TRBV12-4 to TRBJ1-2; no firm D call. This CDR3 contains 11 residues. Trimming pared 5 bases from V and 8 bases from J, leaving 9 bases between. The DNA for the CDR3 is TGTGCCAGCAGTACGGTCCGGGGCTACACCTTC. It yields the protein CASSTVRGYTF.

The CDR3 DNA follows: TGTGCCAGCAGCCAAGTTAGGGGAAGTGGTGAAAAACTGTTTTTT. It codes for CASSQVRGSGEKLFF. This chain connects TRBV14 to TRBJ1-4; D possibly corresponds to TRBD1 (5 bases). This CDR3 is built from 15 residues. Germline CDR1 is SGHDN and CDR2 is FVKESK. Trimming stripped 1 base from V and 7 bases from J, with 13 bases between.

The V call is TRBV24-1, the J call TRBJ2-7, with no clear D. Trimming took 9 bases from V and 6 from J, leaving 17 bases between them. Per germline, CDR1 KGHDR and CDR2 SFDVKD. This CDR3 region has 13 residues. Written as DNA, the CDR3 is TGTGCCACCGCCGACTCTTTCCTCTCCGAGCAGTACTTC. This sequence encodes CATADSFLSEQYF.

This clonotype was counted only a few times. This chain connects TRBV5-1 to TRBJ2-3; 12 bases align to TRBD2. After removal of 4 bases from V and 4 bases from J, the junction contained 10 bases not matched to a gene. The CDR3 totals 17 residues. Germline CDR1 is SGHRS and CDR2 is YFSETQ. The CDR3 spells CASSIQTSGSVADTQYF. In DNA form, the CDR3 reads TGCGCCAGCAGCATACAGACTAGCGGGAGCGTCGCAGATACGCAGTATTTT.

This clonotype was picked up a small number of times. The chain carries TRBV29-1 and TRBJ2-3; D is unclear. The germline V gene has CDR1 SQVTM and CDR2 ANQGSEA. This CDR3 contains 10 residues. The CDR3 DNA sequence: TGCACCATAAGGACAGATACGCAGTATTTT. This translates into CTIRTDTQYF.

The chain links TRBV2 to TRBJ2-7; D may be TRBD1 (6 bases). V gave up 8 bases and J gave up 5 bases, with 16 bases separating them. This CDR3 has 13 residues. Germline values: CDR1 SNHLY, CDR2 FYNNEI. CDR3: CASGGQTPHEQYF. The CDR3 bases are TGTGCCAGCGGAGGACAGACCCCTCACGAGCAGTACTTC.

The V and J genes are TRBV15 and TRBJ1-5, with no clear D. The V end lost 1 base, the J end lost 6 bases, and 7 bases lay between the germline ends. There are 13 residues in the CDR3. CDR1 is LNHNV, CDR2 YYDKDF, per germline (reference sequence). CDR3 nucleotides: TGTGCCACCAGCAGAGTTATCGGTCAGCCCCAGCATTTT. This codes for CATSRVIGQPQHF. The variable domain in full, completed from reference TRBV15 and TRBJ1-5, reads DAMVIQNPRYQVTQFGKPVTLSCSQTLNHNVMYWYQQKSSQAPKLLFHYYDKDFNNEADTPDNFQSRRPNTSFCFLDIRSPGLGDTAMYLCATSRVIGQPQHFGDGTRLSIL.

There are a few counts of this clonotype. V usage is TRBV7-2 and J usage is TRBJ2-7, with 7 nucleotides matching TRBD2. The V gene end was trimmed by 4 bases and the J gene end by 6 bases; junction bases not matched to a gene: 9. CDR1 and CDR2 from the germline V gene are SGHTA and FQGNSA. The length of the CDR3 is 14 residues. The CDR3 here is CASSSAWVAGEQYF. The DNA of the CDR3 is TGTGCCAGCAGCTCCGCTTGGGTAGCGGGCGAGCAGTACTTC.

The V and J genes are TRBV14 and TRBJ2-3, with a possible D match to TRBD1 (5 bases). V lost 0 bases to trimming and J lost 0 bases, with 16 bases between them. The length of the CDR3 is 18 residues. Germline V CDR1 and CDR2: SGHDN, FVKESK. The CDR3 here is CASSQDPPSGASTDTQYF. The CDR3 bases are TGTGCCAGCAGCCAAGATCCCCCCTCTGGGGCTAGCACAGATACGCAGTATTTT.

This clonotype was seen ten or more times. The V call is TRBV4-1, the J call TRBJ2-1; no firm D call. Trimming removed 0 bases at V and 6 bases at J, with 18 bases between. This CDR3 contains 17 residues. Germline loops: CDR1 MGHRA, CDR2 YSYEKL. The CDR3 region has the DNA TGCGCCAGCAGCCAAGATGGTACGGGTATGCGCGGCAATGAGCAGTTCTTC. Protein sequence: CASSQDGTGMRGNEQFF.

This clonotype occurred a few times. J is TRBJ1-3 and V is TRBV19; D gene uncertain. The CDR3 is 15 residues long. The germline V and J ends were trimmed by 3 bases and 2 bases, with 11 bases remaining between them. Germline assignment: CDR1 LNHDA and CDR2 SQIVND (reference sequence). The CDR3 loop reads CASSISMSTGNTIYF. The CDR3 DNA reads TGTGCCAGTAGTATCTCTATGAGTACTGGAAACACCATATATTTT.

The chain carries TRBV6-1 and TRBJ2-1; tentatively, D is TRBD2 (5 bases). In germline, CDR1 is MNHNS, CDR2 SASEGT. This CDR3 comprises 8 residues. The CDR3 nucleotides read TGTGCGAGGGTTGAGCAGTTCTTC. It translates to CARVEQFF.

The gene calls are TRBV29-1 and TRBJ2-3; tentatively, D is TRBD1 (6 bases). The CDR3 extends over 13 amino acids. Germline V CDR1 and CDR2: SQVTM, ANQGSEA. CDR3: CSTGTSSTDTQYF. The CDR3 DNA is TGCTCGACAGGTACTTCTAGCACAGATACGCAGTATTTT.

The chain links TRBV7-3 to TRBJ1-2, with unresolved D. The germline V and J ends were trimmed by 5 bases and 4 bases, with 17 bases remaining between them. CDR1 and CDR2 (germline): SGHTA, FQGTGA. The CDR3 loop spans 15 amino acids. The chain's CDR3 is CASSPGSASLYGYTF. The CDR3 region has the DNA TGTGCCAGCAGCCCAGGTAGCGCCTCACTCTATGGCTACACCTTC.

This clonotype was counted a few times. The V and J genes are TRBV7-2 and TRBJ1-2; D is unclear. Trimming left V 0 bases short and J 8 bases short, with 10 bases between. The CDR3 is made up of 13 amino acids. Germline V lookup: CDR1 SGHTA, CDR2 FQGNSA. CDR3 nucleotides: TGTGCCAGCAGCTTAGCGTATGGTGGAGGCTACACCTTC. Amino acid sequence: CASSLAYGGGYTF.

This clonotype was recorded at least ten times. Mismatch with germline at one junction end may stem from a read error. The V gene is TRBV7-7, the J gene TRBJ2-7; weak D call: TRBD1 (5 bases). The CDR3 is 14 residues long. Germline CDR1 reads SSHAT; CDR2 reads FNYEAQ (reference sequence). CDR3 sequence reads: CASSLYQGPYEQYF. CDR3 DNA: TGTGCTAGCAGCTTATATCAGGGTCCCTACGAGCAGTACTTC.

V is TRBV11-2 and J is TRBJ2-7; the D gene is possibly TRBD1 (5 bases). Trimming pared 1 base from V and 5 bases from J, leaving 12 bases between. Germline CDR1 is SGHAT and CDR2 is FQNNGV. The CDR3 spans 14 residues. CDR3 nucleotide sequence: TGTGCCAGCAGCTTAGGCGGCAGGGCTGACGAGCAGTACTTC. Protein: CASSLGGRADEQYF.

DNA of the CDR3: TGTGCCAGCAGCATACTGGACGTTACGGACACTGAAGCTTTCTTT. Protein product: CASSILDVTDTEAFF. The rearrangement uses TRBV5-6 and TRBJ1-1; no clear D. Germline lookup yields CDR1 SGHDT and CDR2 YYEEEE. The CDR3 has 15 residues. Trimming shortened V by 4 bases and J by 3 bases, and 16 bases separated the two germline ends.

The chain links TRBV6-5 to TRBJ2-1, with 10 positions matching TRBD2. The ends lost 6 bases at V and 5 bases at J; junction bases unmatched: 7. The germline CDR1 and CDR2 sequences are MNHEY and SVGAGI. This CDR3 region has 15 residues. The CDR3: CASRPRLAGNNEQFF. CDR3 bases: TGTGCCAGCAGACCCCGACTAGCGGGCAACAATGAGCAGTTCTTC.

This rearrangement joins TRBV19 to TRBJ1-5; D unresolved. Per the germline V gene, CDR1 is LNHDA and CDR2 is SQIVND (reference sequence). Trimming removed 3 bases from V and 3 bases from J, with 18 bases in between. The CDR3 sequence is 17 residues long. The CDR3 loop is CASSMTRREGNNQPQHF. Here the CDR3 DNA reads TGTGCCAGTAGTATGACCCGAAGGGAAGGGAACAATCAGCCCCAGCATTTT. Full variable domain (remainder filled in from reference TRBV19 and TRBJ1-5): DGGITQSPKYLFRKEGQNVTLSCEQNLNHDAMYWYRQDPGQGLRLIYYSQIVNDFQKGDIAEGYSVSREKKESFPLTVTSAQKNPTAFYLCASSMTRREGNNQPQHFGDGTRLSIL.

The CDR3 bases are TGTGCCAGCAGCGAACAGGGGAACGCTCTCTACGAGCAGTACTTC. Encoded protein: CASSEQGNALYEQYF. The gene calls are TRBV9 and TRBJ2-7; TRBD1 matches 7 bases. V was pared by 3 bases and J by 3 bases, with 9 bases of the junction left unmatched. The germline V gene encodes CDR1 SGDLS and CDR2 YYNGEE. The CDR3 has 15 residues.

This rearrangement joins TRBV29-1 to TRBJ2-7; D unresolved. V was cut by 6 bases and J by 2 bases, with 14 bases left in between. Germline assignment: CDR1 SQVTM and CDR2 ANQGSEA. CDR3 size: 13 residues. DNA of the CDR3: TGCAGCGTGACGCTGTGGGGTGCCTACGAGCAGTACTTC. It specifies CSVTLWGAYEQYF.

Here the CDR3 reads CSARVANEQFF. For the CDR3, the DNA is TGCAGTGCTAGAGTAGCCAATGAGCAGTTCTTC. The chain links TRBV20-1 to TRBJ2-1; D is ambiguous. Germline loops: CDR1 DFQATT, CDR2 SNEGSKA (reference sequence). V was shortened by 1 base and J by 6 bases, with 4 bases between the two germline ends. The CDR3 is 11 residues long.

This clonotype was observed a few times. V gene TRBV7-2 combines with J gene TRBJ2-1; D unclear. Trimming cost V 1 base and J 4 bases, with 11 bases left between them. Germline V lookup: CDR1 SGHTA, CDR2 FQGNSA. There are 15 residues in the CDR3. The CDR3 loop is CASSLEGGIYNEQFF. CDR3 sequence (DNA): TGTGCCAGCAGCTTAGAAGGCGGAATTTACAATGAGCAGTTCTTC.

The rearrangement joins TRBV20-1 to TRBJ2-1; 8 nucleotides agree with TRBD2. CDR3 length equals 15 residues. V was pared by 5 bases and J by 4 bases, with 10 bases of the junction left unmatched. Per the germline V gene, CDR1 is DFQATT and CDR2 is SNEGSKA (reference sequence). The DNA for the CDR3 is TGCAGTGCTCTCCGGACTAGCTCGGGATACAATGAGCAGTTCTTC. It translates to CSALRTSSGYNEQFF.

The J gene is TRBJ1-2, the V gene TRBV6-1, with a possible D match to TRBD1 (6 bases). Trimming shortened V by 7 bases and J by 4 bases, and 22 bases separated the two germline ends. From germline, CDR1 is MNHNS and CDR2 SASEGT. The CDR3 consists of 16 residues. The chain's CDR3 is CASTAIRTVHPYGYTF. The CDR3, as DNA: TGTGCCAGCACCGCAATACGGACAGTTCACCCCTATGGCTACACCTTC.

The chain links TRBV24-1 to TRBJ2-5; D call uncertain. Deletions cut 4 bases from V and 0 bases from J, with 17 bases between. Germline V CDR1 and CDR2: KGHDR, SFDVKD. The CDR3 runs 17 residues. The CDR3 loop is CATSETRNGVYQETQYF. In nucleotides, the CDR3 is TGTGCCACCAGTGAGACGAGGAACGGAGTATACCAAGAGACCCAGTACTTC.

The J gene is TRBJ2-1, the V gene TRBV11-2; D uncertain. Germline lookup yields CDR1 SGHAT and CDR2 FQNNGV. CDR3 length: 12 residues. With 4 bases removed from V and 10 bases from J, the gap between germline ends came to 11 bases. The CDR3 reads CASSSLPQEQFF. For the CDR3, the DNA is TGTGCCAGCAGCTCTCTCCCTCAAGAGCAGTTCTTC.

This clonotype was counted at least ten times. This chain links TRBV14 with TRBJ1-1, with D possibly matching TRBD1 (6 bases). V lost 5 bases to trimming and J lost 5 bases, with 18 bases between them. The CDR3 is 15 residues long. Germline loops: CDR1 SGHDN, CDR2 FVKESK. CDR3 sequence (DNA): TGTGCCAGCAGCATATCCGGGACACGGGTAACTGAAGCTTTCTTT. Translating it yields CASSISGTRVTEAFF. Full variable domain (remainder filled in from reference TRBV14 and TRBJ1-1): EAGVTQFPSHSVIEKGQTVTLRCDPISGHDNLYWYRRVMGKEIKFLLHFVKESKQDESGMPNNRFLAERTGGTYSTLKVQPAELEDSGVYFCASSISGTRVTEAFFGQGTRLTVV.